This is a list of T cell receptor beta chains from one sample in a study of blood T cell repertoires in COVID-19. Some clones are missing from TCRdb's copy, which holds only in-frame ones; the method was immunoSEQ multiplex PCR. The data contain about 110,000 clones, 80% to 85% of them singletons. The sequenced sample was peripheral blood. These TCRs come from an elderly woman with acute or convalescent COVID-19. Both conserved end residues are part of each CDR3. Fields, in order: V gene, clone size, D gene, J gene, CDR3 length, CDR3 protein, CDR3 DNA. The D gene is left open where the match is weak. Clone size is shown for a subset of rows, as once, few, many or a class of expanded clone.

V gene: TRBV7-9
clone size: .
D gene: .
J gene: TRBJ1-1
CDR3 length: 15
CDR3 protein: CASSLTYGENTEAFF
CDR3 DNA: TGTGCCAGCAGCTTGACTTACGGGGAGAACACTGAAGCTTTCTTT

V gene: TRBV24-1
clone size: .
D gene: TRBD1
J gene: TRBJ1-2
CDR3 length: 15
CDR3 protein: CATSDSRGASYGYTF
CDR3 DNA: TGTGCCACCAGTGATTCCAGGGGGGCTTCCTATGGCTACACCTTC

V gene: TRBV24-1
clone size: .
D gene: .
J gene: TRBJ1-4
CDR3 length: 15
CDR3 protein: CATSVRGGRSEKLFF
CDR3 DNA: TGTGCCACCAGTGTGAGGGGGGGGCGCAGTGAAAAACTGTTTTTT

V gene: TRBV7-8
clone size: .
D gene: .
J gene: TRBJ2-1
CDR3 length: 14
CDR3 protein: CASSLMTLGDEQFF
CDR3 DNA: TGTGCCAGCAGCCTAATGACTCTAGGCGATGAGCAGTTCTTC

V gene: TRBV7-8
clone size: .
D gene: .
J gene: TRBJ2-3
CDR3 length: 18
CDR3 protein: CASSLIRIPVARGDTQYF
CDR3 DNA: TGTGCCAGCAGCTTAATTCGGATCCCGGTAGCTCGGGGAGATACGCAGTATTTT

V gene: TRBV5-1
clone size: .
D gene: TRBD2
J gene: TRBJ2-3
CDR3 length: 20
CDR3 protein: CASSSRPGASLAGDRNTQYF
CDR3 DNA: TGCGCCAGCAGCTCAAGGCCAGGAGCGTCACTAGCGGGAGATAGAAATACGCAGTATTTT

V gene: TRBV9
clone size: .
D gene: TRBD2
J gene: TRBJ2-2
CDR3 length: 16
CDR3 protein: CASSVLPAGDTGELFF
CDR3 DNA: TGTGCCAGCAGCGTATTACCAGCGGGAGACACCGGGGAGCTGTTTTTT

V gene: TRBV3-1/TRBV3-2
clone size: .
D gene: TRBD1
J gene: TRBJ2-7
CDR3 length: 15
CDR3 protein: CASSPTYGTVDGQYF
CDR3 DNA: TGTGCCAGCAGCCCTACCTACGGGACAGTGGACGGGCAGTACTTC

V gene: TRBV2
clone size: .
D gene: .
J gene: TRBJ2-3
CDR3 length: 13
CDR3 protein: CARGGTRTDTQYF
CDR3 DNA: TGTGCCAGAGGAGGGACTCGCACAGATACGCAGTATTTT

V gene: TRBV29-1
clone size: .
D gene: .
J gene: TRBJ2-4
CDR3 length: 14
CDR3 protein: CSVEGGAGVDIQYF
CDR3 DNA: TGCAGCGTCGAGGGTGGGGCAGGGGTGGACATTCAGTACTTC

V gene: TRBV3-1/TRBV3-2
clone size: .
D gene: .
J gene: TRBJ1-5
CDR3 length: 12
CDR3 protein: CASSQDSQPQHF
CDR3 DNA: TGTGCCAGCAGCCAAGACTCCCAGCCCCAGCATTTT

V gene: TRBV19
clone size: .
D gene: TRBD1
J gene: TRBJ1-2
CDR3 length: 18
CDR3 protein: CASSIPFRGQGNSYGYTF
CDR3 DNA: TGTGCCAGTAGTATCCCCTTTCGTGGACAGGGGAACAGCTATGGCTACACCTTC

V gene: TRBV5-8
clone size: .
D gene: .
J gene: TRBJ1-5
CDR3 length: 16
CDR3 protein: CASSLKITGSNQPQHF
CDR3 DNA: TGTGCCAGCAGCTTGAAAATTACAGGGTCTAATCAGCCCCAGCATTTT

V gene: TRBV3-1/TRBV3-2
clone size: .
D gene: .
J gene: TRBJ2-3
CDR3 length: 16
CDR3 protein: CASSQDRAPITDTQYF
CDR3 DNA: TGTGCCAGCAGCCAAGATCGAGCCCCTATTACAGATACGCAGTATTTT

V gene: TRBV7-6
clone size: .
D gene: .
J gene: TRBJ2-5
CDR3 length: 16
CDR3 protein: CASSLNQGLLQETQYF
CDR3 DNA: TGTGCCAGCAGCTTAAATCAGGGACTCCTCCAAGAGACCCAGTACTTC

V gene: TRBV2
clone size: .
D gene: .
J gene: TRBJ1-2
CDR3 length: 12
CDR3 protein: CASRQSNYGYTF
CDR3 DNA: TGTGCCAGCAGACAATCCAACTATGGCTACACCTTC

V gene: TRBV3-1/TRBV3-2
clone size: .
D gene: TRBD1
J gene: TRBJ1-4
CDR3 length: 15
CDR3 protein: CASSLGDRGDEKLFF
CDR3 DNA: TGTGCCAGCAGCCTGGGGGACAGGGGGGATGAAAAACTGTTTTTT

V gene: TRBV11-3
clone size: .
D gene: TRBD1
J gene: TRBJ2-2
CDR3 length: 15
CDR3 protein: CASRGQNLNTGELFF
CDR3 DNA: TGTGCCAGCAGGGGACAGAACTTGAACACCGGGGAGCTGTTTTTT

V gene: TRBV28
clone size: .
D gene: .
J gene: TRBJ2-1
CDR3 length: 15
CDR3 protein: CASSSRHVSYNEQFF
CDR3 DNA: TGTGCCAGCAGTTCCAGACATGTTTCCTACAATGAGCAGTTCTTC

V gene: TRBV7-9
clone size: .
D gene: TRBD1
J gene: TRBJ1-1
CDR3 length: 15
CDR3 protein: CASSIQGIMNTEAFF
CDR3 DNA: TGTGCCAGCAGCATACAGGGGATCATGAACACTGAAGCTTTCTTT

V gene: TRBV5-1
clone size: .
D gene: TRBD1
J gene: TRBJ1-1
CDR3 length: 16
CDR3 protein: CASSSGQGGMNTEAFF
CDR3 DNA: TGCGCCAGCAGCTCGGGACAGGGGGGCATGAACACTGAAGCTTTCTTT

V gene: TRBV3-1/TRBV3-2
clone size: .
D gene: .
J gene: TRBJ1-1
CDR3 length: 15
CDR3 protein: CASSQVVWEPTEAFF
CDR3 DNA: TGTGCCAGCAGCCAAGTCGTATGGGAGCCCACTGAAGCTTTCTTT

V gene: TRBV13
clone size: once
D gene: .
J gene: TRBJ2-1
CDR3 length: 14
CDR3 protein: CASTPGGSGDEQFF
CDR3 DNA: TGTGCCAGTACGCCTGGGGGGTCTGGCGATGAGCAGTTCTTC

V gene: TRBV29-1
clone size: .
D gene: TRBD2
J gene: TRBJ2-7
CDR3 length: 11
CDR3 protein: CSVGTSYEQYF
CDR3 DNA: TGCAGCGTTGGGACTAGCTACGAGCAGTACTTC

V gene: TRBV9
clone size: few
D gene: .
J gene: TRBJ2-1
CDR3 length: 14
CDR3 protein: CASSVGASPNEQFF
CDR3 DNA: TGTGCCAGCAGCGTAGGAGCAAGCCCGAATGAGCAGTTCTTC

V gene: TRBV12-3/TRBV12-4
clone size: once
D gene: .
J gene: TRBJ1-5
CDR3 length: 13
CDR3 protein: CASSPLQNQPQHF
CDR3 DNA: TGTGCCAGCAGCCCACTCCAAAATCAGCCCCAGCATTTT

V gene: TRBV28
clone size: .
D gene: .
J gene: TRBJ1-3
CDR3 length: 15
CDR3 protein: CASSLWAGEGNTIYF
CDR3 DNA: TGTGCCAGCAGTTTATGGGCAGGTGAAGGAAACACCATATATTTT

V gene: TRBV14
clone size: .
D gene: TRBD1
J gene: TRBJ2-2
CDR3 length: 16
CDR3 protein: CASSLLGQGKTGELFF
CDR3 DNA: TGTGCCAGCAGCCTCCTCGGACAGGGGAAAACCGGGGAGCTGTTTTTT

V gene: TRBV7-9
clone size: .
D gene: TRBD1
J gene: TRBJ1-3
CDR3 length: 15
CDR3 protein: CASRRTGVAGNTIYF
CDR3 DNA: TGTGCCAGCAGGCGGACAGGGGTCGCTGGAAACACCATATATTTT

V gene: TRBV3-1/TRBV3-2
clone size: few
D gene: .
J gene: TRBJ1-1
CDR3 length: 13
CDR3 protein: CASSQDVLGGAFF
CDR3 DNA: TGTGCCAGCAGCCAAGATGTGTTAGGGGGTGCTTTCTTT

V gene: TRBV27
clone size: .
D gene: .
J gene: TRBJ1-5
CDR3 length: 14
CDR3 protein: CASSPRFSNQPQHF
CDR3 DNA: TGTGCCAGCAGTCCCCGTTTTAGCAATCAGCCCCAGCATTTT

V gene: TRBV4-1
clone size: few
D gene: TRBD1
J gene: TRBJ1-5
CDR3 length: 16
CDR3 protein: CASSQYWGQVNQPQHF
CDR3 DNA: TGCGCCAGCAGCCAATACTGGGGACAGGTCAATCAGCCCCAGCATTTT

V gene: TRBV19
clone size: .
D gene: TRBD2
J gene: TRBJ2-1
CDR3 length: 15
CDR3 protein: CASGPLAGLYNEQFF
CDR3 DNA: TGTGCCAGTGGCCCGCTAGCGGGACTCTACAATGAGCAGTTCTTC

V gene: TRBV7-6
clone size: .
D gene: .
J gene: TRBJ2-1
CDR3 length: 16
CDR3 protein: CASSLEPRGAYNEQFF
CDR3 DNA: TGTGCCAGCAGCTTAGAGCCCAGGGGGGCCTACAATGAGCAGTTCTTC

V gene: TRBV12-3/TRBV12-4
clone size: .
D gene: .
J gene: TRBJ1-2
CDR3 length: 12
CDR3 protein: CASSPTSYGYTF
CDR3 DNA: TGTGCCAGCAGTCCGACTTCTTATGGCTACACCTTC